These 31 T cell receptor beta chains came from one sample sequenced in a study of blood T cell repertoires in COVID-19. Data came from immunoSEQ multiplex PCR; TCRdb stores just in-frame clones and leaves some out. The sample contains around 150,000 clones, over 75% of which appear only once. Sequencing input: PBMCs or T cells enriched from blood (not recorded which). The receptors here all came from a man aged 35 to 55 who had recovered from COVID-19.

The chain is built from TRBV24-1 and TRBJ2-3; D possibly corresponds to TRBD1 (6 bases). V shed 7 bases and J shed 4 bases, with 17 bases lying between them. Germline V gene lookup returns CDR1 KGHDR and CDR2 SFDVKD. The CDR3 is 15 amino acids. The CDR3 here is CATSQGGREPDTQYF. The CDR3 bases are TGTGCCACCAGCCAAGGGGGAAGGGAGCCAGATACGCAGTATTTT.

This clone was seen repeatedly, ten times or more. The chain has TRBV7-3 and TRBJ1-3; the D is unclear. Trimming stripped 2 bases from V and 0 bases from J, with 8 bases between. Germline V CDR1 and CDR2: SGHTA, FQGTGA. This CDR3 region has 15 residues. The CDR3 loop reads CASSLLGPSGNTIYF. The CDR3 bases are TGTGCCAGCAGCTTACTTGGGCCCTCTGGAAACACCATATATTTT.

The V gene is TRBV5-1, the J gene TRBJ1-1; no firm D call. The V and J ends lost 4 bases and 0 bases respectively, with 13 bases between them. This CDR3 has 15 amino acids. Germline CDR1 reads SGHRS; CDR2 reads YFSETQ. The CDR3 DNA sequence: TGCGCCAGCAGCGTGGACGGAGCCTTGAACACTGAAGCTTTCTTT. Amino acids: CASSVDGALNTEAFF.

The rearrangement uses TRBV23-1 and TRBJ1-5; 7 bases align to TRBD1. TRBV23-1 is filed as an ORF, its function uncertain. V lost 3 bases and J lost 2; bases outside the gene matches: 10. The CDR3 runs 17 residues. As DNA, the CDR3 is TGCGCCAGCAGTCAGGGAAACAGGGGTTATGGCAATCAGCCCCAGCATTTT. It encodes CASSQGNRGYGNQPQHF.

The V and J genes are TRBV7-7 and TRBJ2-5, with 8 bases aligning to TRBD1. The germline V gene encodes CDR1 SSHAT and CDR2 FNYEAQ (reference sequence). The CDR3 runs 19 residues. V trimming: 5 bases; J trimming: 5 bases; junction bases outside the gene matches: 22. The DNA for the CDR3 is TGTGCCAGCAGCCCACCGTTTGGACAGGGTTCAGGGGGCGTGGAGACCCAGTACTTC. It is translated as CASSPPFGQGSGGVETQYF.

This clone showed up just once. This chain joins TRBV10-1 and TRBJ1-2, with D possibly matching TRBD1 (6 bases). This CDR3 has 12 amino acids. Germline assignment: CDR1 WNHNN and CDR2 SYGVQD (reference sequence). V was pared by 8 bases and J by 7 bases, with 14 bases between. The CDR3 spells CASGRTAAGYTF. The CDR3 DNA sequence: TGCGCCAGCGGCAGGACAGCCGCTGGCTACACCTTC.

V usage is TRBV11-2 and J usage is TRBJ2-3; 10 bases match TRBD1. From germline, CDR1 is SGHAT and CDR2 FQNNGV. The CDR3 has 17 amino acids. Trimming at V came to 5 bases and at J to 4 bases, leaving 12 bases not matched to a gene. CDR3 protein: CASSIPTGTGVADTQYF. The CDR3 bases are TGTGCCAGCAGCATTCCCACCGGGACAGGGGTCGCAGATACGCAGTATTTT.

This clone has only one observation. The CDR3 sequence is CASSSGGDVYGYTF. CDR3 nucleotide sequence: TGCGCCAGCAGCTCCGGCGGGGATGTTTATGGCTACACCTTC. The J gene is TRBJ1-2, the V gene TRBV5-1; unclear D gene. CDR1 and CDR2 (germline): SGHRS, YFSETQ. V was trimmed by 3 bases and J by 5 bases, leaving 14 bases between them. This CDR3 is 14 amino acids long.

The V call is TRBV24-1, the J call TRBJ2-5; TRBD2 is a possible D gene (6 bases). This CDR3 is built from 14 residues. Germline V lookup: CDR1 KGHDR, CDR2 SFDVKD. V was clipped by 7 bases and J by 0 bases, with 11 bases between them. The CDR3 DNA is TGTGCCACCAGAGGGACTGGGTACCAAGAGACCCAGTACTTC. Translating it yields CATRGTGYQETQYF.

The chain has TRBV5-1 and TRBJ1-6; TRBD1 matches at 9 bases. This CDR3 is 15 amino acids long. V gave up 4 bases and J gave up 6 bases; unmatched junction bases: 5. The germline gives CDR1 SGHRS, CDR2 YFSETQ. This chain's CDR3 is CASSGGQGPNSPLHF. The CDR3 region has the DNA TGCGCCAGCAGCGGGGGACAGGGCCCTAATTCACCCCTCCACTTT.

In its sample, this clone was seen once. The genes are TRBV5-5 and TRBJ1-3; 7 bases are shared with TRBD1. CDR3 length equals 12 residues. Germline V gene lookup returns CDR1 SGHKS and CDR2 YYEKEE (reference sequence). With 3 bases clipped from V and 9 bases from J, the junction kept 3 bases outside the gene matches. DNA for the CDR3: TGTGCCAGCAGCTCAGAGGGGGCCACCATATATTTT. It encodes CASSSEGATIYF.

A remark on this clone: Additional DNA sequences in this sample encode the identical CDR3. The chain has TRBV3-1 (or the pseudogene TRBV3-2) and TRBJ1-2, with unresolved D. This CDR3 contains 12 residues. Germline CDR1 is LGHDT and CDR2 is YNNKEL (reference sequence). V gave up 0 bases and J gave up 5 bases, with 4 bases separating them. In DNA, the CDR3 is TGTGCCAGCAGCCAAGAGTCGTATGGCTACACCTTC. This gives the protein CASSQESYGYTF.

The chain employs TRBV7-9 and TRBJ1-2, with 8 bases lining up with TRBD1. The germline CDR1 and CDR2 sequences are SEHNR and FQNEAQ (reference sequence). J was trimmed by 1 base and V by 4 bases; bases with no gene match: 8. The CDR3 has 16 amino acids. CDR3 DNA: TGTGCCAGCAGCTCCAGGACAGGGAGGATTAACTATGGCTACACCTTC. Its translation: CASSSRTGRINYGYTF.

The V call is TRBV4-1, the J call TRBJ1-2, with 9 positions matching TRBD1. CDR1 is MGHRA, CDR2 YSYEKL, per germline. The CDR3 covers 16 residues. The junction had 6 bases not matched to a gene; V was cut back by 0 bases and J by 4 bases. CDR3 in amino acids: CASSQDTGGDPYGYTF. The CDR3 bases are TGCGCCAGCAGCCAAGATACAGGGGGCGACCCCTATGGCTACACCTTC.

The chain links TRBV20-1 to TRBJ2-4; possible D gene TRBD1, 5 bases. The CDR3 is made up of 15 amino acids. CDR1 and CDR2 (germline): DFQATT, SNEGSKA (reference sequence). V was pared by 3 bases and J by 1 base, with 13 bases between. CDR3 sequence reads: CSASDPRVAKNIQYF. The CDR3 coding sequence is TGCAGTGCTAGTGACCCCAGGGTTGCCAAAAACATTCAGTACTTC.

This chain's CDR3 is CAWSLQGGHQPQHF. CDR3 in DNA: TGTGCCTGGAGTTTGCAAGGGGGCCATCAGCCCCAGCATTTT. V usage is TRBV30 and J usage is TRBJ1-5, with 7 bases aligning to TRBD1. The V segment lost 2 bases and the J segment 5 bases; nucleotides outside the gene matches: 6. The CDR3 totals 14 residues. Germline CDR1 and CDR2: GTSNPN and SVGIG (reference sequence).

The CDR3 reads CASSLGDRGRQPQHF. The CDR3 DNA sequence: TGTGCCAGCAGTTTAGGGGACAGGGGACGGCAGCCCCAGCATTTT. The chain employs TRBV28 and TRBJ1-5, with 10 bases aligning to TRBD1. Germline CDR1 MDHEN, CDR2 SYDVKM. This CDR3 region has 15 residues. Trimming removed 2 bases from V and 7 bases from J; junction bases left unmatched: 5.

This clone was picked up a small number of times. CDR3 amino acids: CASSPAGEKLFF. The CDR3 DNA sequence: TGTGCCAGCAGCCCAGCGGGGGAAAAACTGTTTTTT. The chain joins TRBV7-9 to TRBJ1-4; D ambiguous. V gave up 5 bases and J gave up 8 bases, with 9 bases separating them. Germline lookup yields CDR1 SEHNR and CDR2 FQNEAQ (reference sequence). This CDR3 comprises 12 residues.

This rearrangement joins TRBV19 to TRBJ1-5; TRBD1 is a possible D gene (6 bases). Germline V lookup: CDR1 LNHDA, CDR2 SQIVND (reference sequence). With 5 bases removed from V and 2 bases from J, the gap between germline ends came to 22 bases. The CDR3 totals 18 residues. Here the CDR3 DNA reads TGTGCCAGTAGTCTCAAGCTTACAGGGATGGGTGGCAATCAGCCCCAGCATTTT. It translates to CASSLKLTGMGGNQPQHF.

Points on this clone: A read error is likely, as this CDR3 ends without the conserved phenylalanine or tryptophan. It is unclear where the CDR3 begins or ends on the DNA, so no DNA is shown, and the CDR3 is as TCRdb lists it. The J gene is TRBJ1-2, the V gene TRBV12-3 or TRBV12-4; the table calls TRBD1, which could not be checked here. The CDR3 numbers 10 amino acids, ends counted. The CDR3 protein is CASRYTGFNQ.

This chain links TRBV5-1 with TRBJ1-2; D possibly corresponds to TRBD1 (5 bases). Trimming pared 5 bases from V and 7 bases from J, leaving 15 bases between. Germline V gene lookup returns CDR1 SGHRS and CDR2 YFSETQ. The CDR3 loop spans 13 amino acids. The CDR3 is CASREGQEPGYTF. In DNA, the CDR3 is TGCGCCAGCAGGGAGGGGCAGGAGCCTGGCTACACCTTC.

A single count supports this clone. The rearrangement joins TRBV15 to TRBJ2-3; possible D gene TRBD1, 5 bases. Germline loops: CDR1 LNHNV, CDR2 YYDKDF (reference sequence). This CDR3 region has 15 residues. V was pared by 1 base and J by 4 bases, with 12 bases between. The DNA for the CDR3 is TGTGCCACCAGCAGAGGGCAGGGCCCCGCAGATACGCAGTATTTT. It codes for CATSRGQGPADTQYF.

This clone was seen only once. The chain carries TRBV7-9 and TRBJ2-2; D is possibly TRBD2 (5 bases). V was clipped by 6 bases and J by 3 bases, with 14 bases between them. The CDR3 has 15 amino acids. Germline V gene data show CDR1 as SEHNR and CDR2 as FQNEAQ (reference sequence). The CDR3 is CASSPTYGDTGELFF. In DNA, the CDR3 is TGTGCCAGCAGTCCGACCTACGGGGACACCGGGGAGCTGTTTTTT.

The gene calls are TRBV7-3 and TRBJ2-3, with 7 bases lining up with TRBD2. The CDR3 is 16 residues long. The V and J ends lost 1 base and 2 bases, in that order; junction bases with no gene match: 6. Germline CDR1 SGHTA, CDR2 FQGTGA. This CDR3 reads CASSLRLRGNTDTQYF. The DNA of the CDR3 is TGTGCCAGCAGCTTAAGGTTGCGGGGGAACACAGATACGCAGTATTTT.

This chain uses TRBV30 with TRBJ2-2; 8 bases align to TRBD1. The CDR3 sequence is 13 residues long. CDR1 is GTSNPN, CDR2 SVGIG, per germline (reference sequence). V lost 7 bases, J lost 3 bases, and 4 bases stayed unmatched. CDR3 coding DNA: TGTGCCTTGTACAGGGGGTACACCGGGGAGCTGTTTTTT. It codes for CALYRGYTGELFF. Variable domain in full (rest from reference TRBV30 and TRBJ2-2): SQTIHQWPATLVQPVGSPLSLECTVEGTSNPNLYWYRQAAGRGLQLLFYSVGIGQISSEVPQNLSASRPQDRQFILSSKKLLLSDSGFYLCALYRGYTGELFFGEGSRLTVL.

V is TRBV19 and J is TRBJ1-4; TRBD1 matches 8 bases. V shed 6 bases, J shed 2 bases, and the junction held 2 bases outside the gene matches. The germline V gene encodes CDR1 LNHDA and CDR2 SQIVND (reference sequence). The CDR3 consists of 14 residues. CDR3 region: CASRRQGTNEKLFF. CDR3 coding DNA: TGTGCCAGTAGGAGACAGGGGACTAATGAAAAACTGTTTTTT.

The chain links TRBV25-1 to TRBJ2-5, with 7 positions matching TRBD2. Germline V CDR1 and CDR2: MGHDK, SYGVNS. With 7 bases clipped from V and 9 bases from J, the junction kept 5 bases outside the gene matches. The CDR3 has 11 residues. The CDR3, as DNA: TGTGCCAGCACCTGGGGAGGGGCCCAGTACTTC. It codes for CASTWGGAQYF. Together with reference TRBV25-1 and TRBJ2-5, the CDR3 gives the full variable domain: EADIYQTPRYLVIGTGKKITLECSQTMGHDKMYWYQQDPGMELHLIHYSYGVNSTEKGDLSSESTVSRIRTEHFPLTLESARPSHTSQYLCASTWGGAQYFGPGTRLLVL.

CDR3 protein: CATSDGLTGGNEKLFF. In DNA form, the CDR3 reads TGTGCCACCAGTGATGGCCTGACAGGGGGCAATGAAAAACTGTTTTTT. V is TRBV24-1 and J is TRBJ1-4, with 10 bases matching TRBD1. Germline CDR1 and CDR2: KGHDR and SFDVKD. V gave up 3 bases and J gave up 5 bases; unmatched junction bases: 5. The CDR3 spans 16 residues.

The chain is built from TRBV29-1 and TRBJ2-5; a weak D match, TRBD1 (6 bases). Trimming took 5 bases from V and 3 from J, leaving 25 bases between them. The CDR3 runs 17 residues. Germline CDR1 is SQVTM and CDR2 is ANQGSEA. CDR3 region: CSVSNPAPGALKETQYF. Here the CDR3 DNA reads TGCAGCGTTTCCAACCCCGCCCCAGGGGCTCTTAAAGAGACCCAGTACTTC.

This chain joins TRBV4-1 and TRBJ2-7; 8 nucleotides match TRBD1. After removal of 2 bases from V and 4 bases from J, the junction contained 7 bases not matched to a gene. The CDR3 runs 15 residues. In germline, CDR1 is MGHRA, CDR2 YSYEKL. CDR3 amino acids: CASSQNGQGAYEQYF. The CDR3 DNA sequence: TGCGCCAGCAGCCAAAACGGGCAGGGGGCATACGAGCAGTACTTC.

The chain combines TRBV12-3 or TRBV12-4 with TRBJ2-3; TRBD2 is a possible D gene (6 bases). V was cut by 3 bases and J by 5 bases, with 9 bases left in between. This CDR3 has 13 amino acids. CDR3 DNA: TGTGCCAGCAGTTTCCTGGGGGGAGATACGCAGTATTTT. As protein: CASSFLGGDTQYF.